This TCR beta chain emerged from a study of T-cell memory formation after mild COVID-19. Regarding the study as a whole: Chiefly within CM and EM were the contracting CD4+ clones; CD8+ ones were within EMRA.

This clonotype was seen only a few times. Its specificity is not known. 5'RACE, which relied on constant-segment primers, yielded TCR alpha and TCR beta cDNA libraries carrying sample barcodes and UMIs. TCRdb reprocessed the 5' RACE reads with MiXCR, giving one entry per CDR3 protein. The sample records 250,000 to 400,000 distinct CDR3 sequences, 14% being singletons. CDR3 size: 17 residues. V lost 0 bases and J lost 2; bases outside the gene matches: 8. CDR1 is MGHRA and CDR2 is YSYEKL in the germline V gene. This receptor was taken from a man aged 18 to 29 who had mild COVID-19 (a few samples of this study predate the infection). Cell type and time point are not known. Specimen: PBMCs or a T cell subset sorted from them (not recorded which). The J gene is TRBJ2-3, the V gene TRBV4-1; 7 bases agree with TRBD2. CDR3 nucleotide sequence: TGCGCCAGCAGCCAAGACCATCTAGCGGACGCCACAGATACGCAGTATTTT. It is translated as CASSQDHLADATDTQYF.